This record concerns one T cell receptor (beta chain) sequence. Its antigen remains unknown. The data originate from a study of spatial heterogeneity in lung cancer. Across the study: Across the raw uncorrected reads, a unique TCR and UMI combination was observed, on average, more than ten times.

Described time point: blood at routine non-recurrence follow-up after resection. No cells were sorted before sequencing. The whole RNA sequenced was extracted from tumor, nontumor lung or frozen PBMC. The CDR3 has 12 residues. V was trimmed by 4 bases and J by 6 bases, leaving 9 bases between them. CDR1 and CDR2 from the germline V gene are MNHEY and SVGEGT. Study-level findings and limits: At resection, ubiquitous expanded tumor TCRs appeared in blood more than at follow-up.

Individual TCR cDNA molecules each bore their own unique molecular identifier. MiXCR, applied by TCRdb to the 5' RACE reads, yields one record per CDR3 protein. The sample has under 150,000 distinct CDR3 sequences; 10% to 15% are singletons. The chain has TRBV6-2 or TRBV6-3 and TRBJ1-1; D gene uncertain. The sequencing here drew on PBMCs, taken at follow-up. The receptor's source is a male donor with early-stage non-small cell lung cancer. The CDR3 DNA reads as TGTGCCAGCAGTTCCACGTTCGCTGAAGCTTTCTTT. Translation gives CASSSTFAEAFF.